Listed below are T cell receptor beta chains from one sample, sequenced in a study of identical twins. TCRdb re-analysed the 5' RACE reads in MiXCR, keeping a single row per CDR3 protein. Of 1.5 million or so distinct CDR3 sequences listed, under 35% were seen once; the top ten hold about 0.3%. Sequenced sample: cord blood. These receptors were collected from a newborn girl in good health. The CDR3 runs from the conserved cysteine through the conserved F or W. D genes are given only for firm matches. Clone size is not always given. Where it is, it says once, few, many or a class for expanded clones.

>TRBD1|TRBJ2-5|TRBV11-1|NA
TGTGCCAGCAGCTTAACCCCCCAGGGGGCAGAGACCCAGTACTTC
CASSLTPQGAETQYF
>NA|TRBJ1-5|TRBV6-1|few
TGTGCCAGCAATAGGACGGGATTACGGCCCCAGCATTTT
CASNRTGLRPQHF
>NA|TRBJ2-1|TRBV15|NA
TGTGCCACCAGCAGAGAGTTACCTGGGACTGCCGACAATGAGCAGTTCTTC
CATSRELPGTADNEQFF
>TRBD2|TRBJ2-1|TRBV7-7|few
TGTGCTAGCAGCGCCGGAGCAGCGGGAAGCTCCTACAATGAGCAGTTCTTC
CASSAGAAGSSYNEQFF
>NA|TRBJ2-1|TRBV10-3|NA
TGTGCCATCAGTGAGGGCAGTTCCTACAATGAGCAGTTCTTC
CAISEGSSYNEQFF
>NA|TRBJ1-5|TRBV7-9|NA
TGTGGCAGCAGCCTCGACAATCAGCCCCAGCATTTT
CGSSLDNQPQHF
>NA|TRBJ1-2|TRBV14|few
TGTGCCAGCAGCCAGGAGGGGAACCCCTATGGCTACACCTTC
CASSQEGNPYGYTF
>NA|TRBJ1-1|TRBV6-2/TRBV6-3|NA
TGTGCCAGCGGGCCAGTGAACACTGAAGCTTTCTTT
CASGPVNTEAFF
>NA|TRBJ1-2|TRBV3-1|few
TGTGCCAGCAGCCAAGAAACAGGGTATGGCTACACCTTC
CASSQETGYGYTF
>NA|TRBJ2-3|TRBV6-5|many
TGTGCCAGCAGTTACTCGAGAGGGGATACGCAGTATTTT
CASSYSRGDTQYF
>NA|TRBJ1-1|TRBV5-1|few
TGCGCCAGCAGCTCGACTCGGGGAGCTTTCTTT
CASSSTRGAFF
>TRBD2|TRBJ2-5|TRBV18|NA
TGTGCCAGCTCACTAGGGACTAGCAAAGTCTGGCAGTACTTC
CASSLGTSKVWQYF
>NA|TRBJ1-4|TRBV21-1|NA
TGTGCCAGCAGCAAAGAAACAGGGGGCGAGGTTAATGAAAAACTGTTTTTT
CASSKETGGEVNEKLFF
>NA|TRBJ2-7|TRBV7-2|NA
TGTGCCAGCAGCTTAGTCGCGGACAGATCCTACGAGCAGTACTTC
CASSLVADRSYEQYF
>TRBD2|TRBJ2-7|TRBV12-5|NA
TGTGCTAGTGGGTCGGGACTAGCGGGAGCCAATGAGCAGTACTTC
CASGSGLAGANEQYF
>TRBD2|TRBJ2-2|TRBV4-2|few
TGTGCCAGCAGCCCCAACTGGCCTAGCGGGGTCGACACCGGGGAGCTGTTTTTT
CASSPNWPSGVDTGELFF
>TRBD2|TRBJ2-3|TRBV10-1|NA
TGCGCCAGCAGTGAGGCTAGCGGGGGGGCGAATACGCAGTATTTT
CASSEASGGANTQYF
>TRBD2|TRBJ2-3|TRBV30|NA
TGTTCCTGGACTAGCGGGGGGACAGATACGCAGTATTTT
CSWTSGGTDTQYF
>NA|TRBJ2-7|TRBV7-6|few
TGTGCCAGCAGCGAACAAGGGAGTGAGCAGTACTTC
CASSEQGSEQYF
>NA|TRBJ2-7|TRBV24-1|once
TGTGCCACCAGTGATCATCCTGCCGGGACTGAAGTCAATGAGCAGTACTTC
CATSDHPAGTEVNEQYF
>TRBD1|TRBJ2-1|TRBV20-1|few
TGCAGTGCCCTCAGGGACAGTCTTGATGAGCAGTTCTTC
CSALRDSLDEQFF
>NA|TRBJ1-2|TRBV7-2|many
TGTGCCAGCAGCCCGCTGAGTGGCTACACCTTC
CASSPLSGYTF
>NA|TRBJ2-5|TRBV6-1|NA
TGTGCCAGCACCAAAGGATCTGCGGGGATTTTAAAAGAGACCCAGTACTTC
CASTKGSAGILKETQYF
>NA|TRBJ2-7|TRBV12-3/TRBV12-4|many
TGTGCCAGCAGTCCGACCCCCTACGAGCAGTACTTC
CASSPTPYEQYF
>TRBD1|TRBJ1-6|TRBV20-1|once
TGCAGTGCGCCGACAGGGGGCGATAATTCACCCCTCCACTTT
CSAPTGGDNSPLHF
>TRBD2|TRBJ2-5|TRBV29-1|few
TGCAGCGTCCTGGACGGGGGGGGCTGGGAGACCCAGTACTTC
CSVLDGGGWETQYF
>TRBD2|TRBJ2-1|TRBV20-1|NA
TGCAGTGCTAGAGATTGGGAGACTAGCGGCTGGGGTGAGCAGTTCTTC
CSARDWETSGWGEQFF
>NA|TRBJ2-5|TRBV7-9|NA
TGTGCCAGCAGCTTAGCCCAACATTATTACGAGACCCAGTACTTC
CASSLAQHYYETQYF
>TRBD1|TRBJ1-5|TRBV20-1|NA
TGCAGTGCTAGAGATCCCCAGGGGGCCGCCAATCAGCCCCAGCATTTT
CSARDPQGAANQPQHF
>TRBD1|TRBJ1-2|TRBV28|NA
TGTGCCAGCAGTCCACAGGGGGCTGACTATGGCCACACCTTC
CASSPQGADYGHTF
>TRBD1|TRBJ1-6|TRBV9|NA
TGTGCCAGCAGCCCCAACCCCAGGGGGATAAGGTCACCCCTCCACTTT
CASSPNPRGIRSPLHF
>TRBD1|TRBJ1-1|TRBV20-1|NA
TGCAGTGCTAGAGGCCTAGGACAGGGGGCGACCACTGAAGCTTTCTTT
CSARGLGQGATTEAFF
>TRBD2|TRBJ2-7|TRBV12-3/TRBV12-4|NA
TGTGCCAGCAGCCCGACTAGCGGGGGGCACCACGAGCAGTACTTC
CASSPTSGGHHEQYF
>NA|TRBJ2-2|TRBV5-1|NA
TGCGCCAGCAGCTTGGCACGAGCGGGTACGAACACCGGGGAGCTGTTTTTT
CASSLARAGTNTGELFF
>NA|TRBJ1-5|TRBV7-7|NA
TGTGCTAGCAGCCCCGTACAGGCTTTCAATCAGCCCCAGCATTTT
CASSPVQAFNQPQHF
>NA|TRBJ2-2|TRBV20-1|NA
TGCAGTGCTAGAGATCCTTTGGTGGGGGAGCTGTTTTTT
CSARDPLVGELFF
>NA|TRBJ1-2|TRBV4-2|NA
TGTGCCAGCAGCCAACGGACGGAGACCTATGGCTACACCTTC
CASSQRTETYGYTF
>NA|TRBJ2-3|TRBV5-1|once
TGCGCCAGCAGGTTAGCGTTTAGGGAGTCAGATACGCAGTATTTT
CASRLAFRESDTQYF
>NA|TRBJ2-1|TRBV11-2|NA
TGTGCCAGCAGCTTCTTACTATTCTACAATGAGCAGTTCTTC
CASSFLLFYNEQFF
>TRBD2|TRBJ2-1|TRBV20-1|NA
TGCAGTGCTAGCCAGACTAGCGGGAGGAAAAGTGAGCAGTTCTTC
CSASQTSGRKSEQFF
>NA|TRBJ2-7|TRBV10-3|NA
TGTGCCACCAGTGGAACGGGACAATCCTACGAGCAGTACTTC
CATSGTGQSYEQYF
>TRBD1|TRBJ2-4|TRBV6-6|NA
TGTGCCAGCAGTTCCTACCCCAGGGGGTGGACCAAAAACATTCAGTACTTC
CASSSYPRGWTKNIQYF
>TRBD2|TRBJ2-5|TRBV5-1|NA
TGCGCCAGCAGCTCTTTAGCGGGAGTCCGACAAGAGACCCAGTACTTC
CASSSLAGVRQETQYF
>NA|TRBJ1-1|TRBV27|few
TGTGCCAGCAACCAGGGAATGGGGGGCACTGAAGCTTTCTTT
CASNQGMGGTEAFF
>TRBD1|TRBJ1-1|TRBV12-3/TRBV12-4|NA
TGTGCCAGCAGTTCCCGGGACAGCCCCGGAGCAGCTTTCTTT
CASSSRDSPGAAFF
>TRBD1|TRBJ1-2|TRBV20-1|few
TGCAGTGTCATCGTAGGGGGCGACTATGGCTACACCTTC
CSVIVGGDYGYTF
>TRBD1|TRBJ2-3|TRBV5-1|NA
TGCGCCAGCAGCTTGGCCGGGGGACAGGTGGGGGATACGCAGTATTTT
CASSLAGGQVGDTQYF
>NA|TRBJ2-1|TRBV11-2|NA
TGTGCCAGCAGCTTAGAGGTTAGCGGAAATGAGCAGTTCTTC
CASSLEVSGNEQFF
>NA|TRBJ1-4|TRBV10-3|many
TGTGCCATCAGTCCGGGGGGGACTAATGAAAAACTGTTTTTT
CAISPGGTNEKLFF
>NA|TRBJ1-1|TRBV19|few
TGTGCCAGTAGTATTCGGTTGGGGGACACTGAAGCTTTCTTT
CASSIRLGDTEAFF
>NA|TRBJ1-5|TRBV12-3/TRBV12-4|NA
TGTGCCAGCAGTTTTTTGGCCTTAACAGGGTCCGATCAGCCCCAGCATTTT
CASSFLALTGSDQPQHF
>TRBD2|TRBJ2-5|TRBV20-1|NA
TGCAGTGGTCCGACTAGCGGGGAAGAGACCCAGTACTTC
CSGPTSGEETQYF
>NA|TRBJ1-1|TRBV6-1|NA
TGTGCCAGCAGTGAAGTACGGGAATTGAACACTGAAGCTTTCTTT
CASSEVRELNTEAFF
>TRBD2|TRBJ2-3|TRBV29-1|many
TGCAGCGTTGAACATTCCGAACTAGCGGAGTGGCGCACAGATACGCAGTATTTT
CSVEHSELAEWRTDTQYF
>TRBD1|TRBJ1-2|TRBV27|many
TGTGCCAGCAGCTTATCTGGACAGGGCGATGGCTACACCTTC
CASSLSGQGDGYTF
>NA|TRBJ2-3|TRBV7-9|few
TGTGCCAGCAGCTTAGTAGGGCGCCCCCGCGGTGAGCGGCTAGCTCATACGCAGTATTTT
CASSLVGRPRGERLAHTQYF
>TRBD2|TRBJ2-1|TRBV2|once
TGTGCCAGCAGTGAAGGGGAGGCTAGCGGTTACCCCTCCTACAATGAGCAGTTCTTC
CASSEGEASGYPSYNEQFF
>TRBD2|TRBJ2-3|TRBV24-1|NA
TGTGCCACCAGTGGTAGCGGGGGGTCTACCTACAATGAGCAGTATTTT
CATSGSGGSTYNEQYF
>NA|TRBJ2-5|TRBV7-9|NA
TGTGCCAGCAGGCAGGATTCGAGGTCTGAGCAGTACTTC
CASRQDSRSEQYF
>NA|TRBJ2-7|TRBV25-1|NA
TGTGCCAGCAGTGAGAGACAGGCCCCCTACGAGCAGTACTTC
CASSERQAPYEQYF